The sequence of this T cell receptor (beta chain) was determined in a study of beta chain features in type 1 diabetes. Remarks on this clone: The antigen is undetermined.

Trimming removed 0 bases from V and 3 bases from J, with 21 bases in between. The germline gives CDR1 SGDLS, CDR2 YYNGEE. The CDR3 sequence is 18 residues long. Staining for CD45RO/CCR7/CD25/CD127/CD95/CD27 allowed sorting of CD4+ naive, central memory, regulatory and stem cell-like memory cells. General study points: Significant though moderate, a shortening of TCRB CDR3s appeared in all four CD4+ subsets of Type 1 diabetes patients.

Every bit of the isolated RNA underwent reverse transcription, so sequencing read expressed TCRB transcripts. The table came from immunoSEQ multiplex PCR; TCRdb's copy has only in-frame clones and leaves some out. The data hold 350,000 to 400,000 clones, with around an eighth observed a single time. This clonotype originated in a woman between 18 and 29 years old with type 1 diabetes. The specimen was naive CD4+ T cells from blood. This chain links TRBV9 with TRBJ1-1; tentatively, D is TRBD1 (5 bases). CDR3 amino acids: CASSVVPGQVGFDTEAFF. The CDR3 DNA sequence: TGTGCCAGCAGCGTAGTCCCAGGGCAGGTAGGATTTGACACTGAAGCTTTCTTT.